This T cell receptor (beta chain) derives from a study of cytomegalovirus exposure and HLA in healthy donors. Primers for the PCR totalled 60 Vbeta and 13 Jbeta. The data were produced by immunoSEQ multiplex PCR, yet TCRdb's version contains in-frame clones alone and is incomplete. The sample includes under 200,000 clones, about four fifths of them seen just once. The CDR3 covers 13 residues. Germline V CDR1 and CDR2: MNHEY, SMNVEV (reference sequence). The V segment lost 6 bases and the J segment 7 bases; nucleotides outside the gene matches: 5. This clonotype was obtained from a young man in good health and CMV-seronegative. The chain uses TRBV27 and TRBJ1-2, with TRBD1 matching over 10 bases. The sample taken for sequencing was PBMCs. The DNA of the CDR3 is TGTGCCAGCAGACCTGGGACAGGGGTTGGCTACACCTTC. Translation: CASRPGTGVGYTF.